The 28 T cell receptor beta chains below come from one sample, sequenced in a study of beta chain features in type 1 diabetes. These receptors lack a known antigen. Study outcomes and limitations: In every one of the four CD4+ subsets, TCRB CDR3s were moderately but significantly shorter in Type 1 diabetes patients.

Reverse transcription of all isolated RNA meant that expressed TCRB transcripts were sequenced. Sequencing was performed with immunoSEQ multiplex PCR; in TCRdb, only in-frame clones are kept and a portion is missing. The sample contains about 660,000 clones, about 14% of which appear only once. Sequencing used naive CD4+ T cells from blood. These receptors were taken from a man younger than 35 with type 1 diabetes.

This sequence joins TRBV7-9 and TRBJ1-4; D is unclear. Germline CDR1 and CDR2: SEHNR and FQNEAQ (reference sequence). Trimming stripped 2 bases from V and 6 bases from J, with 16 bases between. The CDR3 has 16 amino acids. CDR3 in DNA: TGTGCCAGCAGCTTATCTCAGGTCAGGCGGTATGAAAAACTGTTTTTT. Amino acid sequence: CASSLSQVRRYEKLFF.

For this clone: This specimen includes other DNA sequences encoding the same CDR3. The chain has TRBV28 and TRBJ2-7; D gene unclear. Trimming removed 3 bases at V and 1 base at J, with 4 bases between. The CDR3 extends over 12 amino acids. Germline V gives CDR1 MDHEN, CDR2 SYDVKM. CDR3 bases: TGTGCCAGCAGTTTGCTTTCCTACGAGCAGTACTTC. The encoded protein is CASSLLSYEQYF.

This chain connects TRBV18 to TRBJ2-3; D gene uncertain. The CDR3 length is 13 residues. Looked up from germline, CDR1 is KGHSH and CDR2 is LQKENI. Between the trimmed V and J ends, which lost 2 bases and 0 bases, there was a span of 3 bases. CDR3 bases: TGTGCCAGCTCACCAGTTAGCACAGATACGCAGTATTTT. This encodes CASSPVSTDTQYF.

The CDR3 here is CASSGQGAKNIQYF. The CDR3 nucleotides read TGTGCCAGCAGTGGACAGGGGGCCAAAAACATTCAGTACTTC. The rearrangement uses TRBV2 and TRBJ2-4; 8 bases map to TRBD1. Germline assignment: CDR1 SNHLY and CDR2 FYNNEI. The CDR3 consists of 14 residues. V was clipped by 4 bases and J by 1 base; unmatched bases: 0.

This clone was observed a handful of times. The chain employs TRBV4-2 and TRBJ1-2, with TRBD1 matching over 11 bases. The CDR3 loop spans 18 amino acids. Looked up from germline, CDR1 is LGHNA and CDR2 is YNFKEQ. The trim removed 1 base at V and 5 bases at J, leaving 12 bases unmatched. The CDR3 nucleotides are TGTGCCAGCAGCCAAGGAATAGGCCGGGACAGGGGGAGATATGGCTACACCTTC. As protein: CASSQGIGRDRGRYGYTF.

The chain recombines TRBV28 with TRBJ2-7; D may correspond to TRBD1 or TRBD2 (5 bases each). Trimming removed 5 bases from V and 5 bases from J, with 16 bases in between. CDR3 length: 14 residues. Germline CDR1 reads MDHEN; CDR2 reads SYDVKM. The CDR3 DNA is TGTGCCAGCAGTCCTCCACGGGACGGAAACGAGCAGTACTTC. It encodes CASSPPRDGNEQYF.

The table lists this clone with a few counts. This chain links TRBV5-1 with TRBJ2-6; D is ambiguous. V lost 4 bases, J lost 4 bases, and 9 bases lay in between. The germline V gene has CDR1 SGHRS and CDR2 YFSETQ. This CDR3 contains 14 residues. DNA of the CDR3: TGCGCCAGCAGCGATATCTCCGGGGCCAACGTCCTGACTTTC. Translated, it gives CASSDISGANVLTF. Based on the CDR3 plus reference TRBV5-1 and TRBJ2-6, the full variable domain is KAGVTQTPRYLIKTRGQQVTLSCSPISGHRSVSWYQQTPGQGLQFLFEYFSETQRNKGNFPGRFSGRQFSNSRSEMNVSTLELGDSALYLCASSDISGANVLTFGAGSRLTVL.

V and J are TRBV7-2 and TRBJ2-2, with D perhaps matching TRBD1 or TRBD2 (5 bases each). V lost 2 bases and J lost 7, with 8 bases in between. From germline, CDR1 is SGHTA and CDR2 FQGNSA. This CDR3 has 13 amino acids. The CDR3 is CASSLTRGGELFF. The CDR3 bases are TGTGCCAGCAGCTTAACTAGGGGCGGGGAGCTGTTTTTT.

This clone was observed a handful of times. This CDR3 is also generated by other DNA sequences in the sample. The V call is TRBV18, the J call TRBJ2-7; no clear D. Trimming took 6 bases from V and 2 from J, leaving 8 bases between them. The CDR3 has 12 residues. CDR1 and CDR2 from the germline V gene are KGHSH and LQKENI. The DNA of the CDR3 is TGTGCCAGCTCCCCAGAGGCCTACGAGCAGTACTTC. It yields the protein CASSPEAYEQYF.

The gene calls are TRBV7-2 and TRBJ2-3; no clear D. The CDR3 spans 16 residues. Germline CDR1 SGHTA, CDR2 FQGNSA. The V end lost 5 bases, the J end lost 5 bases, and 20 bases lay between the germline ends. The CDR3 sequence: CASSVRHLKGVDTQYF. In DNA form, the CDR3 reads TGTGCCAGCAGCGTGAGACACCTTAAAGGAGTAGATACGCAGTATTTT.

This clone turned up a few times. V is TRBV6-1 and J is TRBJ2-3, with 12 bases that match TRBD1. The germline CDR1 and CDR2 sequences are MNHNS and SASEGT. The CDR3 sequence is 12 residues long. CDR3 region: CAGTGGPDTQYF. CDR3 DNA sequence: TGTGCTGGGACAGGGGGCCCAGATACGCAGTATTTT.

The chain joins TRBV4-1 to TRBJ2-5, with a tentative D call TRBD1 (6 bases). The DNA end lines up better with TRBJ2-7; the J call may be wrong. There are 15 residues in the CDR3. The V gene's germline CDR1 is MGHRA and CDR2 YSYEKL. The chain's CDR3 is CASSPSQGAPLEQYF. CDR3 coding DNA: TGCGCCAGCAGCCCTTCACAGGGAGCTCCCCTCGAGCAGTACTTC.

The CDR3 is CASSFNRAEAFF. The CDR3 DNA is TGTGCCAGCAGCTTTAACAGGGCTGAAGCTTTCTTT. V is TRBV5-4 and J is TRBJ1-1; maybe TRBD1 (6 bases). Trimming stripped 2 bases from V and 6 bases from J, with 8 bases between. Germline V gene data show CDR1 as SGHNT and CDR2 as YYREEE (reference sequence). This CDR3 region has 12 residues.

This clone was recorded a few times. The genes are TRBV25-1 and TRBJ1-4; no definite D call. The length of the CDR3 is 12 residues. Trimming took off 5 bases at V and 4 bases at J, with 5 bases between the two ends. Germline V gene lookup returns CDR1 MGHDK and CDR2 SYGVNS. CDR3 nucleotides: TGTGCCAGCAGTACCGGTAATGAAAAACTGTTTTTT. Protein: CASSTGNEKLFF.

The chain combines TRBV30 with TRBJ2-7; D not resolved. Trimming took off 5 bases at V and 9 bases at J, with 11 bases between the two ends. Germline CDR1 reads GTSNPN; CDR2 reads SVGIG (reference sequence). The CDR3 has 10 amino acids. The CDR3 coding sequence is TGTGCCTGGGGGCCCAACGGGCAGTACTTC. It yields the protein CAWGPNGQYF.

This clone was detected a few times. Other DNA sequences in this sample translate to the same CDR3. The V call is TRBV6-5, the J call TRBJ2-3, with TRBD2 matching over 10 bases. The V and J ends lost 9 bases and 6 bases, in that order; junction bases with no gene match: 0. Germline V gives CDR1 MNHEY, CDR2 SVGAGI. The CDR3 extends over 11 amino acids. In DNA, the CDR3 is TGTGCCAGTAGCGGGAGGGATACGCAGTATTTT. Translating it yields CASSGRDTQYF.

The V call is TRBV7-9, the J call TRBJ2-6; the D is unclear. V was cut by 5 bases and J by 3 bases, with 11 bases left in between. The CDR3 covers 15 residues. The germline V gene has CDR1 SEHNR and CDR2 FQNEAQ (reference sequence). As DNA, the CDR3 is TGTGCCAGCAGCCCGCCCAGTTATGGGGCCAACGTCCTGACTTTC. Protein product: CASSPPSYGANVLTF.

This clone was recorded a few times. The chain has TRBV29-1 and TRBJ2-1, with D hard to call. Germline values: CDR1 SQVTM, CDR2 ANQGSEA. The V end was cut by 3 bases, the J end by 3 bases, with 3 bases between. CDR3 length: 11 amino acids. The CDR3 spells CSVDFYNEQFF. As DNA, the CDR3 is TGCAGCGTTGACTTCTACAATGAGCAGTTCTTC.

The chain uses TRBV6-5 and TRBJ1-2, with D tentatively TRBD1 (6 bases). Looked up from germline, CDR1 is MNHEY and CDR2 is SVGAGI. This CDR3 is built from 15 residues. The V gene lost 5 bases and the J gene lost 2 bases, with 15 bases spanning the gap. Written as DNA, the CDR3 is TGTGCCAGCAGTCCGGGCTCGGGGGCGAACTATGGCTACACCTTC. It specifies CASSPGSGANYGYTF.

The CDR3 sequence is CAWSGIVPKVYEQYF. As DNA, the CDR3 is TGTGCCTGGAGTGGGATCGTTCCCAAAGTGTACGAGCAGTACTTC. The chain recombines TRBV30 with TRBJ2-7; no clear D. V was cut by 1 base and J by 4 bases, with 17 bases left in between. This CDR3 has 15 residues. Germline values: CDR1 GTSNPN, CDR2 SVGIG (reference sequence). The full variable domain, in which reference TRBV30 and TRBJ2-7 provide the parts outside the CDR3, is SQTIHQWPATLVQPVGSPLSLECTVEGTSNPNLYWYRQAAGRGLQLLFYSVGIGQISSEVPQNLSASRPQDRQFILSSKKLLLSDSGFYLCAWSGIVPKVYEQYFGPGTRLTVT.

The V gene is TRBV6-5, the J gene TRBJ1-6, with 7 bases identical to TRBD1. The CDR3 sequence is 13 residues long. V shed 6 bases and J 10 bases; nucleotides not matched to a gene: 6. The germline V gene encodes CDR1 MNHEY and CDR2 SVGAGI. This chain's CDR3 is CASRPTGVSPLHF. The CDR3 DNA is TGTGCCAGCAGACCTACAGGGGTCTCACCCCTCCACTTT.

Only a few counts were recorded for this clone. The chain's CDR3 is CASSVLGTGGGEAFF. The CDR3 DNA sequence: TGTGCCAGCAGTGTCCTTGGGACAGGTGGTGGTGAAGCTTTCTTT. V gene TRBV27 combines with J gene TRBJ1-1; 8 bases align to TRBD1. There are 15 residues in the CDR3. Germline CDR1 is MNHEY and CDR2 is SMNVEV (reference sequence). J lost 7 bases, V lost 5 bases, and 12 bases had no gene match.

The chain links TRBV11-2 to TRBJ2-2; no clear D gene. The CDR3 loop spans 13 amino acids. The ends were cut back, 1 base at V and 5 bases at J, with 5 bases in the middle. CDR1 is SGHAT and CDR2 is FQNNGV in the germline V gene. The CDR3 DNA reads TGTGCCAGCAGCTTAGCCGCTACCGGGGAGCTGTTTTTT. Protein: CASSLAATGELFF.

The chain combines TRBV28 with TRBJ1-2; the match to TRBD1 covers 8 bases. Germline CDR1 MDHEN, CDR2 SYDVKM. J lost 6 bases, V lost 6 bases, and 3 bases had no gene match. This CDR3 contains 12 residues. The CDR3 DNA reads TGTGCCAGCAGAATGGACAGGGATGGCTACACCTTC. Amino acids: CASRMDRDGYTF.

The V and J genes are TRBV6-5 and TRBJ2-3; 9 bases are a match to TRBD2. Germline V lookup: CDR1 MNHEY, CDR2 SVGAGI. The CDR3 is 16 amino acids. Unmatched junction bases numbered 8, after V lost 0 bases and J lost 7 bases. CDR3 loop: CASSYSGLAGIYTQYF. For the CDR3, the DNA is TGTGCCAGCAGTTACTCGGGGCTAGCGGGGATCTATACGCAGTATTTT.

Of note for this clone: The identical CDR3 is also encoded by other nucleotide sequences in the sample. The chain carries TRBV7-2 and TRBJ1-5; possibly TRBD1 for D (6 bases). Trimming removed 1 base from V and 2 bases from J, with 9 bases in between. The germline gives CDR1 SGHTA, CDR2 FQGNSA. This CDR3 has 15 amino acids. This CDR3 reads CASSLVGGGNQPQHF. In DNA, the CDR3 is TGTGCCAGCAGCTTAGTAGGGGGGGGCAATCAGCCCCAGCATTTT.

This clone was picked up a small number of times. J is TRBJ1-1 and V is TRBV5-6, with D possibly TRBD1 on 5 matching bases. The germline gives CDR1 SGHDT, CDR2 YYEEEE. V lost 1 base, J lost 4 bases, and 14 bases lay in between. There are 15 residues in the CDR3. The CDR3: CASSLWAGSGTEAFF. CDR3 DNA sequence: TGTGCCAGCAGCTTGTGGGCAGGGAGCGGCACTGAAGCTTTCTTT.

The chain joins TRBV9 to TRBJ1-6; 9 positions agree with TRBD1. CDR1 is SGDLS and CDR2 is YYNGEE in the germline V gene. Trimming at V came to 3 bases and at J to 8 bases, leaving 6 bases not matched to a gene. This CDR3 is 15 amino acids long. The CDR3 sequence: CASSAIWTGDSPLHF. The CDR3 nucleotides are TGTGCCAGCAGCGCAATCTGGACAGGGGATTCACCCCTCCACTTT.